The 30 T cell receptor beta chains presented below share a single source sample, sequenced in a study of cytomegalovirus exposure and HLA in healthy donors (dated by TCRdb to the late 2010s). The library was made by the immunoSEQ multiplex PCR assay. A mixture of 60 forward primers for TCR Vbeta segments and 13 reverse primers for TCR Jbeta segments was used in the multiplex PCR. TCRdb mirrors the immuneACCESS table, restricted to in-frame sequences. Some clones are absent from its copies; in checked studies, under half trace to an unresolved V gene, and the reason for the others is unknown. A total of 90,000 to 150,000 clones appear in this sample, approximately 84% of them only once. The ten largest make up over 0.2% of the sample. Sequencing was carried out using PBMCs. The receptors originated from a man aged 50-60 years in good health and CMV-seronegative.

V usage is TRBV28 and J usage is TRBJ2-7, with 7 positions matching TRBD1. The V segment lost 6 bases and the J segment 1 base; nucleotides outside the gene matches: 9. Germline V gene lookup returns CDR1 MDHEN and CDR2 SYDVKM. The CDR3 length is 15 residues. The DNA for the CDR3 is TGTGCCAGCAGCCACAGGGGCAAAGATTCCTACGAGCAGTACTTC. Translation gives CASSHRGKDSYEQYF.

The rearrangement uses TRBV5-1 and TRBJ2-3; maybe TRBD2 (6 bases). Per germline, CDR1 SGHRS and CDR2 YFSETQ. The CDR3 has 15 residues. V dropped 3 bases and J dropped 3 bases, with 14 bases sitting between them. CDR3 DNA: TGCGCCAGCAGCTATGGAGGGGTTGGGACAGATACGCAGTATTTT. It translates to CASSYGGVGTDTQYF.

This chain uses TRBV4-1 with TRBJ1-6; D gene uncertain. Germline loops: CDR1 MGHRA, CDR2 YSYEKL. CDR3 length equals 17 residues. Trimming removed 5 bases from V and 0 bases from J, with 14 bases in between. Here the CDR3 reads CASSSHGGNSYNSPLHF. The CDR3 nucleotides are TGCGCCAGCAGCTCGCACGGCGGAAACTCCTATAATTCACCCCTCCACTTT.

This clone was counted once. The chain links TRBV9 to TRBJ2-3; the match to TRBD1 covers 10 bases. The CDR3 has 14 residues. The trim removed 4 bases at V and 7 bases at J, leaving 6 bases unmatched. CDR1 SGDLS and CDR2 YYNGEE come from the germline V gene. CDR3 sequence: CASSPGTGVHTQYF. The CDR3 nucleotides are TGTGCCAGCAGCCCCGGGACAGGGGTCCATACGCAGTATTTT.

V usage is TRBV28 and J usage is TRBJ2-2; 11 bases agree with TRBD1. In germline, CDR1 is MDHEN, CDR2 SYDVKM. This CDR3 is 17 amino acids long. V shed 5 bases, J shed 4 bases, and the junction held 9 bases outside the gene matches. The DNA of the CDR3 is TGTGCCAGCAGTCATTCTTGGACAGGGGGCAGCACCGGGGAGCTGTTTTTT. Protein sequence: CASSHSWTGGSTGELFF.

J is TRBJ2-5 and V is TRBV6-1; a possible D gene is TRBD2 (5 bases). Trimming pared 8 bases from V and 4 bases from J, leaving 8 bases between. The CDR3 totals 11 residues. The V gene's germline CDR1 is MNHNS and CDR2 SASEGT. DNA of the CDR3: TGTGCCAGCGATGGAGGAGAGACCCAGTACTTC. Its protein is CASDGGETQYF.

The genes are TRBV15 and TRBJ2-5, with a tentative D call TRBD1 (7 bases). V was cut by 1 base and J by 2 bases, with 14 bases left in between. Germline lookup yields CDR1 LNHNV and CDR2 YYDKDF (reference sequence). CDR3 length equals 16 residues. The CDR3 spells CATSRGGGTAQETQYF. In DNA form, the CDR3 reads TGTGCCACCAGCAGAGGAGGGGGGACAGCACAAGAGACCCAGTACTTC.

V usage is TRBV9 and J usage is TRBJ1-1; maybe TRBD1 (5 bases). Germline-derived CDR1 and CDR2 are SGDLS and YYNGEE. Trimming stripped 4 bases from V and 4 bases from J, with 14 bases between. The CDR3 length is 14 residues. CDR3 in DNA: TGTGCCAGCAGCCTCCAACAGGTTTCCACTGAAGCTTTCTTT. Encoded protein: CASSLQQVSTEAFF.

CDR3 loop: CASSQGGLEQYF. The DNA for the CDR3 is TGTGCCAGCAGCCAAGGGGGACTCGAGCAGTACTTC. V gene TRBV4-2 combines with J gene TRBJ2-7; the D gene is possibly TRBD2 (6 bases). V was trimmed by 1 base and J by 6 bases, leaving 7 bases between them. CDR1 and CDR2 from the germline V gene are LGHNA and YNFKEQ. CDR3 length equals 12 residues.

V is TRBV9 and J is TRBJ1-1; no clear D. This CDR3 is built from 13 residues. Trimming shortened V by 0 bases and J by 6 bases, and 9 bases separated the two germline ends. Germline values: CDR1 SGDLS, CDR2 YYNGEE. The CDR3 bases are TGTGCCAGCAGCGTAGTGGCAGTCTCTGAAGCTTTCTTT. The encoded protein is CASSVVAVSEAFF.

J is TRBJ2-7 and V is TRBV2, with a possible D match to TRBD2 (5 bases). V was shortened by 4 bases and J by 9 bases, with 16 bases between the two germline ends. The CDR3 has 13 residues. From germline, CDR1 is SNHLY and CDR2 FYNNEI. The DNA of the CDR3 is TGTGCCAGCAGTGGAGGGTTAGGGCAGCTGCAGTACTTC. Protein product: CASSGGLGQLQYF.

This clone was detected once. The chain employs TRBV19 and TRBJ2-3, with a possible D match to TRBD2 (5 bases). The V gene lost 3 bases and the J gene lost 5 bases, with 15 bases spanning the gap. CDR1 is LNHDA, CDR2 SQIVND, per germline (reference sequence). The CDR3 totals 15 residues. The CDR3 sequence is CASSMVEGSKDTQYF. The CDR3 DNA is TGTGCCAGTAGTATGGTTGAGGGCAGTAAAGATACGCAGTATTTT.

The chain joins TRBV5-1 to TRBJ1-1; the D gene is possibly TRBD1 (5 bases). This CDR3 has 14 amino acids. Germline values: CDR1 SGHRS, CDR2 YFSETQ. V lost 0 bases and J 6 bases, leaving 12 bases between the germline ends. In DNA, the CDR3 is TGCGCCAGCAGCTTGGGGGACTCGAGACCTGAAGCTTTCTTT. Protein: CASSLGDSRPEAFF. The full variable domain, its missing parts supplied by reference TRBV5-1 and TRBJ1-1, is KAGVTQTPRYLIKTRGQQVTLSCSPISGHRSVSWYQQTPGQGLQFLFEYFSETQRNKGNFPGRFSGRQFSNSRSEMNVSTLELGDSALYLCASSLGDSRPEAFFGQGTRLTVV.

This clone was counted a few times. This chain uses TRBV5-4 with TRBJ1-4; unclear D gene. CDR1 is SGHNT, CDR2 YYREEE, per germline (reference sequence). Trimming removed 4 bases at V and 8 bases at J, with 9 bases between. The CDR3 length is 12 residues. CDR3 DNA sequence: TGTGCCAGCAGCCTCCCCGGGGAAAAACTGTTTTTT. This translates into CASSLPGEKLFF.

V is TRBV4-1 and J is TRBJ1-1; no firm D call. V gave up 3 bases and J gave up 6 bases, with 20 bases separating them. The germline gives CDR1 MGHRA, CDR2 YSYEKL. This CDR3 has 16 amino acids. The CDR3 DNA reads as TGCGCCAGCAGCCACCCACCCCCCGGGATTAGGCCTGAAGCTTTCTTT. This translates into CASSHPPPGIRPEAFF.

The chain combines TRBV4-1 with TRBJ2-5; maybe TRBD2 (6 bases). The CDR3 length is 14 residues. Trimming shortened V by 6 bases and J by 1 base, and 12 bases separated the two germline ends. CDR1 is MGHRA, CDR2 YSYEKL, per germline. The CDR3: CASRPPGVQETQYF. The CDR3 DNA follows: TGCGCCAGCAGACCTCCGGGGGTCCAAGAGACCCAGTACTTC.

The CDR3 reads CASSQEGQGPDEQFF. The CDR3 bases are TGTGCCAGCAGCCAAGAGGGCCAGGGTCCGGATGAGCAGTTCTTC. J is TRBJ2-1 and V is TRBV4-2, with a possible D match to TRBD1 (5 bases). The germline gives CDR1 LGHNA, CDR2 YNFKEQ. The CDR3 extends over 15 amino acids. V was pared by 0 bases and J by 8 bases, with 14 bases between.

The chain combines TRBV28 with TRBJ1-4, with 9 bases matching TRBD1. Germline lookup yields CDR1 MDHEN and CDR2 SYDVKM. There are 16 residues in the CDR3. Losses at the gene ends were 7 bases for V and 2 bases for J; bases not matched to a gene: 8. The CDR3 is CASNNPGTGTNEKLFF. In DNA form, the CDR3 reads TGTGCCAGCAACAATCCCGGGACAGGGACTAATGAAAAACTGTTTTTT.

The table lists this clone with a few counts. The chain carries TRBV7-2 and TRBJ2-5; 10 bases map to TRBD1. The V and J ends lost 5 bases and 5 bases, in that order; junction bases with no gene match: 8. The CDR3 has 15 residues. Germline lookup yields CDR1 SGHTA and CDR2 FQGNSA. The CDR3 nucleotides read TGTGCCAGCAGCCCGCCGGGACAGGGGACCGAGACCCAGTACTTC. Translated: CASSPPGQGTETQYF. The variable domain in full, completed from reference TRBV7-2 and TRBJ2-5, reads GAGVSQSPSNKVTEKGKDVELRCDPISGHTALYWYRQSLGQGLEFLIYFQGNSAPDKSGLPSDRFSAERTGGSVSTLTIQRTQQEDSAVYLCASSPPGQGTETQYFGPGTRLLVL.

J is TRBJ2-5 and V is TRBV19; D uncertain. The end of the DNA aligns better with TRBJ2-7, so the J call may be wrong. This CDR3 has 14 amino acids. Germline V lookup: CDR1 LNHDA, CDR2 SQIVND (reference sequence). The CDR3 is CASSIEPHSHEQYF. In DNA form, the CDR3 reads TGTGCCAGTAGTATAGAACCCCATTCCCACGAGCAGTACTTC.

The chain joins TRBV15 to TRBJ1-1, with a tentative D call TRBD1 (5 bases). The germline V gene has CDR1 LNHNV and CDR2 YYDKDF (reference sequence). With 0 bases removed from V and 4 bases from J, the gap between germline ends came to 9 bases. CDR3 size: 14 residues. The CDR3, as DNA: TGTGCCACCAGCAGAGAAGTAAGGGGCACTGAAGCTTTCTTT. Its protein product is CATSREVRGTEAFF.

The chain employs TRBV29-1 and TRBJ2-7, with TRBD2 matching 9 bases. The V and J ends lost 6 bases and 7 bases, in that order; junction bases with no gene match: 13. This CDR3 is 14 amino acids long. Germline CDR1 is SQVTM and CDR2 is ANQGSEA. CDR3 sequence: CSVLAGRSTREQYF. CDR3 bases: TGCAGCGTCCTAGCGGGGAGGTCAACTCGGGAGCAGTACTTC.

This clone appeared a single time. The genes are TRBV7-9 and TRBJ1-6; TRBD1 agrees at 8 bases. This CDR3 region has 15 residues. With V trimmed by 5 bases and J by 10 bases, 10 bases remained unmatched. Germline CDR1 reads SEHNR; CDR2 reads FQNEAQ (reference sequence). The DNA of the CDR3 is TGTGCCAGCAGCGAGCAGGGGGCAACGGAATCACCCCTCCACTTT. Translated: CASSEQGATESPLHF.

The V and J genes are TRBV10-2 and TRBJ2-3, with D possibly TRBD2 on 5 matching bases. Trimming left V 4 bases short and J 0 bases short, with 8 bases between. Germline CDR1 and CDR2: WSHSY and SAAADI. The CDR3 covers 14 residues. For the CDR3, the DNA is TGCGCCAGCAGTGTGAGGGAGAGCACAGATACGCAGTATTTT. Its translation: CASSVRESTDTQYF.

The chain uses TRBV28 and TRBJ1-5; D gene ambiguous. V was pared by 8 bases and J by 1 base, with 15 bases between. From germline, CDR1 is MDHEN and CDR2 SYDVKM. CDR3 length: 15 amino acids. For the CDR3, the DNA is TGTGCCAGCGGGCTAATCGCGGGGAGCAATCAGCCCCAGCATTTT. Translated, it gives CASGLIAGSNQPQHF. Combining the CDR3 with reference TRBV28 and TRBJ1-5 gives the whole variable domain DVKVTQSSRYLVKRTGEKVFLECVQDMDHENMFWYRQDPGLGLRLIYFSYDVKMKEKGDIPEGYSVSREKKERFSLILESASTNQTSMYLCASGLIAGSNQPQHFGDGTRLSIL.

The chain combines TRBV4-2 with TRBJ2-1; D remains unclear. Germline CDR1 LGHNA, CDR2 YNFKEQ. The CDR3 covers 13 residues. Trimming pared 0 bases from V and 7 bases from J, leaving 7 bases between. In nucleotides, the CDR3 is TGTGCCAGCAGCCAAGATTCGGTGAATGAGCAGTTCTTC. Translating it yields CASSQDSVNEQFF.

The chain couples TRBV19 to TRBJ2-5, with 9 nucleotides matching TRBD2. V gave up 0 bases and J gave up 0 bases; unmatched junction bases: 11. The germline gives CDR1 LNHDA, CDR2 SQIVND (reference sequence). This CDR3 is built from 19 residues. As DNA, the CDR3 is TGTGCCAGTAGTATAGAACCACGGGGCGGGGGGGCCCACCAAGAGACCCAGTACTTC. It is translated as CASSIEPRGGGAHQETQYF.

This clone has only a few counts. The CDR3 reads CASSLDRDRDKYF. DNA for the CDR3: TGTGCCAGCAGCTTAGATCGGGACAGGGATAAGTACTTC. The chain links TRBV7-2 to TRBJ2-7; 9 bases map to TRBD1. The CDR3 totals 13 residues. Germline CDR1 is SGHTA and CDR2 is FQGNSA. V lost 1 base to trimming and J lost 11 bases; unmatched junction nucleotides: 6.

V is TRBV19 and J is TRBJ1-4, with D unclear. Trimming took off 8 bases at V and 8 bases at J, with 18 bases between the two ends. The V gene's germline CDR1 is LNHDA and CDR2 SQIVND (reference sequence). CDR3 length equals 14 residues. In DNA, the CDR3 is TGTGCCAGTTTTGGAGGCGAAGGTTTAGAAAAACTGTTTTTT. Amino acid sequence: CASFGGEGLEKLFF.

The CDR3 DNA sequence: TGCGCCAGCAGGCACCCGGACAGAAATGAAAAACTGTTTTTT. Amino acids: CASRHPDRNEKLFF. The rearrangement uses TRBV4-1 and TRBJ1-4; TRBD1 might be the D (6 bases). Germline V gene data show CDR1 as MGHRA and CDR2 as YSYEKL. The CDR3 contains 14 residues. Deletions cut 6 bases from V and 5 bases from J, with 13 bases between.